Here is one T cell receptor beta chain with its context. What it binds is unknown. The data were produced by immunoSEQ multiplex PCR, yet TCRdb's version contains in-frame clones alone and is incomplete. Here the sample spans tens of thousands of clones, about 96% being singletons. This entry is derived from a study of cytomegalovirus exposure and HLA in healthy donors. Study-level results: The study put 150 to 200 TCR beta chains on its list as cytomegalovirus-associated.

With V trimmed by 6 bases and J by 2 bases, 6 bases remained unmatched. In germline, CDR1 is WSHSY, CDR2 SAAADI. The CDR3 totals 15 residues. The V and J genes are TRBV10-2 and TRBJ2-7; 11 bases map to TRBD2. The source material was PBMCs. The TCR originated in a woman under 30 in good health and CMV-seronegative. The CDR3, as DNA: TGCGCCAGCAGGTCTAGCGGGGGGCCCACCTACGAGCAGTACTTC. Amino acid sequence: CASRSSGGPTYEQYF.